This T cell receptor beta chain was recovered during a study of T cells in Graves' hyperthyroidism and ophthalmopathy. Study-level background: Peripheral blood specimens were obtained at initial diagnosis, prior to any treatment. The study's findings and limits: Onset of ophthalmopathy came a median roughly 6.4 months after the model predicted it. Clonotypes that were expanded in thyroid above 0.001 mostly appeared in blood too.

There were TCR beta CDR3 regions amplified from RNA transcripts. During a first-round RT-PCR of the TCR CDR3, the HTBI primer set was used. TCRdb reprocessed the multiplex PCR reads via MiXCR and lists one record per CDR3 protein. The data show roughly 520,000 distinct CDR3 sequences, roughly 24% seen once. The CDR3 runs to 14 residues. Trimming removed 4 bases at V and 0 bases at J, with 9 bases between. The germline V gene has CDR1 ENHRY and CDR2 SYGVKD. Many counts were recorded for this clonotype. No antigen is known for it. It was uncontrolled infection, other autoimmune disease, pregnancy or lactation that excluded patients.

Sample: blood. This TCR derives from a woman in her thirties with Graves' ophthalmopathy. The V call is TRBV10-3, the J call TRBJ1-1; TRBD1 is a possible D gene (5 bases). As DNA, the CDR3 is TGTGCCATCAGTGTCGACAGCATGAACACTGAAGCTTTCTTT. Protein product: CAISVDSMNTEAFF.